Below, 15 T cell receptor beta chains from the same sample are listed, as sequenced in a study of blood T cells in healthy people across ages. Then a second PCR, running roughly 7 to 11 cycles, was carried out with a sample-barcoded 5' primer and a J-beta primer mix. TCRdb re-called the 5' RACE reads with MiXCR, one entry per CDR3 protein. The sample comprises more than 700,000 distinct CDR3 sequences, about 45% of which are singletons, and around 18% rests with the top ten. Sequencing was done on a sample of blood. Receptors originate from an elderly man in good health.

This clonotype was picked up a small number of times. CDR3 amino acids: CSARTSGSLGEQFF. CDR3 nucleotide sequence: TGCAGTGCTAGGACTAGCGGGAGTTTGGGGGAGCAGTTCTTC. The genes are TRBV20-1 and TRBJ2-1; TRBD2 agrees at 12 bases. V lost 3 bases to trimming and J lost 10 bases; unmatched junction nucleotides: 7. Per germline, CDR1 DFQATT and CDR2 SNEGSKA (reference sequence). The CDR3 loop spans 14 amino acids.

The chain uses TRBV5-4 and TRBJ2-3; D remains unclear. The length of the CDR3 is 13 residues. Trimming took 4 bases from V and 3 from J, leaving 9 bases between them. The germline gives CDR1 SGHNT, CDR2 YYREEE (reference sequence). CDR3 nucleotide sequence: TGTGCCAGCAGCCGGGTCCAAACAGATACGCAGTATTTT. The encoded protein is CASSRVQTDTQYF.

This clonotype was counted between two and nine times. This rearrangement joins TRBV28 to TRBJ2-7; weak D call: TRBD2 (5 bases). V was trimmed by 7 bases and J by 0 bases, leaving 19 bases between them. The CDR3 is 16 residues long. Germline V lookup: CDR1 MDHEN, CDR2 SYDVKM. The CDR3 DNA is TGTGCCAGCAACTACGGACTGGCACACCCCTCCTACGAGCAGTACTTC. Translated, it gives CASNYGLAHPSYEQYF.

This clonotype was detected a few times. V and J are TRBV18 and TRBJ2-5, with D unclear. Germline loops: CDR1 KGHSH, CDR2 LQKENI. V was trimmed by 2 bases and J by 2 bases, leaving 9 bases between them. The CDR3 covers 14 residues. CDR3 coding DNA: TGTGCCAGCTCACCATCCGGGTTACAAGAGACCCAGTACTTC. Its protein product is CASSPSGLQETQYF.

This clonotype has a handful of counts. V gene TRBV29-1 combines with J gene TRBJ2-7; D could derive from TRBD1 or TRBD2 (5 bases each). CDR1 and CDR2 (germline): SQVTM, ANQGSEA. The CDR3 extends over 11 amino acids. The V and J ends lost 4 bases and 6 bases respectively, with 10 bases between them. In DNA, the CDR3 is TGCAGCGTTGTCGGTGGGGGCGAGCAGTACTTC. It specifies CSVVGGGEQYF.

The gene calls are TRBV14 and TRBJ2-5; 7 bases are shared with TRBD2. Germline V gene lookup returns CDR1 SGHDN and CDR2 FVKESK. V was pared by 1 base and J by 13 bases, with 9 bases of the junction left unmatched. The CDR3 spans 13 residues. DNA for the CDR3: TGTGCCAGCAGCCAAGTGTTTGCGGGAGTGTTGTACTTC. Translating it yields CASSQVFAGVLYF.

This clonotype was seen a single time. The V gene is TRBV20-1, the J gene TRBJ2-7; D may be TRBD1 (5 bases). Germline CDR1 and CDR2: DFQATT and SNEGSKA (reference sequence). V was trimmed by 5 bases and J by 1 base, leaving 9 bases between them. This CDR3 region has 12 residues. CDR3 protein: CSADRESYEQYF. The CDR3 nucleotides read TGCAGTGCTGACAGAGAATCCTACGAGCAGTACTTC.

This clonotype was seen ten or more times. The V gene is TRBV12-3 or TRBV12-4, the J gene TRBJ1-6; 10 bases line up with TRBD1. Trimming removed 3 bases from V and 10 bases from J; junction bases left unmatched: 6. The length of the CDR3 is 15 residues. In DNA form, the CDR3 reads TGTGCCAGCAGTTTCGGGACAGGGGATATCTCACCCCTCCACTTT. Protein sequence: CASSFGTGDISPLHF.

This clonotype was seen once. The chain links TRBV10-3 to TRBJ1-6, with TRBD1 identical over 8 bases. The length of the CDR3 is 16 residues. CDR1 is ENHRY, CDR2 SYGVKD, per germline. V was clipped by 0 bases and J by 6 bases; unmatched bases: 4. The chain's CDR3 is CAISESRQGFNSPLHF. DNA for the CDR3: TGTGCCATCAGTGAGTCGAGACAGGGGTTTAATTCACCCCTCCACTTT.

The chain links TRBV7-3 to TRBJ2-7, with 8 bases matching TRBD2. With the DNA end fitting TRBJ2-5 better, the J assignment may be wrong. CDR1 and CDR2 (germline): SGHTA, FQGTGA. The CDR3 runs 15 residues. Written as DNA, the CDR3 is TGTGCCAGCAGCTTAAAACGGGGGGGCCTATCGACCCAGTACTTC. As protein: CASSLKRGGLSTQYF.

The DNA for the CDR3 is TGTGCCAGCAGTTACTCCCGGGTCAACTATGGCTACACCTTC. Its translation is CASSYSRVNYGYTF. The rearrangement joins TRBV6-5 to TRBJ1-2; no reliable D call. CDR3 length: 14 amino acids. The germline CDR1 and CDR2 sequences are MNHEY and SVGAGI. V was shortened by 0 bases and J by 2 bases, with 7 bases between the two germline ends.

The rearrangement uses TRBV7-3 and TRBJ2-7, with D tentatively TRBD2 (5 bases). Germline CDR1 reads SGHTA; CDR2 reads FQGTGA. V shed 1 base and J shed 7 bases, with 20 bases lying between them. The CDR3 contains 16 residues. CDR3 residues: CASSLNTRASLGEQYF. The CDR3 region has the DNA TGTGCCAGCAGCTTAAACACGAGGGCCAGCCTTGGGGAGCAGTACTTC.

This clonotype was seen only a few times. V usage is TRBV5-5 and J usage is TRBJ2-1; no firm D call. The CDR3 runs to 11 residues. Trimming removed 4 bases from V and 9 bases from J, with 8 bases in between. Germline V lookup: CDR1 SGHKS, CDR2 YYEKEE (reference sequence). CDR3 amino acids: CASSHPGEQFF. CDR3 nucleotides: TGTGCCAGCAGCCACCCGGGTGAGCAGTTCTTC.

This clonotype came up a few times. The V and J genes are TRBV7-2 and TRBJ2-3, with D perhaps TRBD1 or TRBD2 (5 bases each). This CDR3 spans 15 amino acids. V was cut by 6 bases and J by 4 bases, with 17 bases left in between. CDR1 is SGHTA and CDR2 is FQGNSA in the germline V gene. The DNA for the CDR3 is TGTGCCAGCAGTCAACCGGGGACCGGGGCAGATACGCAGTATTTT. This codes for CASSQPGTGADTQYF. The variable domain in full, completed from reference TRBV7-2 and TRBJ2-3, reads GAGVSQSPSNKVTEKGKDVELRCDPISGHTALYWYRQSLGQGLEFLIYFQGNSAPDKSGLPSDRFSAERTGGSVSTLTIQRTQQEDSAVYLCASSQPGTGADTQYFGPGTRLTVL.

Turning to this clonotype: Here the CDR3 omits its conserved ending phenylalanine or tryptophan, so a read error is the likely source. V usage is TRBV12-3 or TRBV12-4 and J usage is TRBJ2-3; TRBD2 matches at 7 bases. This CDR3 contains 14 residues. Losses at the gene ends were 3 bases for V and 11 bases for J; bases not matched to a gene: 11. This CDR3 reads CASSLTGGADVQYS. CDR3 sequence (DNA): TGTGCCAGCAGTTTGACGGGGGGAGCAGATGTGCAGTATTCT.